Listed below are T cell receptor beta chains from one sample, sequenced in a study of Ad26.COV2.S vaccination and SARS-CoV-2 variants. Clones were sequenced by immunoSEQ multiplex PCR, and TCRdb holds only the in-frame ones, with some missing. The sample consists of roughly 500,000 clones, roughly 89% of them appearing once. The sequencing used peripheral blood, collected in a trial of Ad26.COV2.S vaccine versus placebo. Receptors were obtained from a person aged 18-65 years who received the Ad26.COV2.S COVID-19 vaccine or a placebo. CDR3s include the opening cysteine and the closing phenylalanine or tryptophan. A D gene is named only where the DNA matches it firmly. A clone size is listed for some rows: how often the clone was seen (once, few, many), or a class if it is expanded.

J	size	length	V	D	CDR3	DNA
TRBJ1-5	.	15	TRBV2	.	CASSVGGTGNQPQHF	TGTGCCAGCAGTGTTGGGGGAACCGGCAATCAGCCCCAGCATTTT
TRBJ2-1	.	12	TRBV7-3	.	CASSPPSGEQFF	TGTGCCAGCAGCCCGCCTTCGGGCGAGCAGTTCTTC
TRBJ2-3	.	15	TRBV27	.	CASSLTRGRTDTQYF	TGTGCCAGCAGTTTAACGCGCGGACGCACAGATACGCAGTATTTT
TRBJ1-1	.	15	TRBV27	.	CASSLYPRQSTEAFF	TGTGCCAGCAGTTTATACCCCCGACAGAGCACTGAAGCTTTCTTT
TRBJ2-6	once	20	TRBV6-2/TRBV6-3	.	CASSLLGLRDAYSGANVLTF	TGTGCCAGCAGCCTACTCGGGCTCCGGGACGCCTACTCTGGGGCCAACGTCCTGACTTTC
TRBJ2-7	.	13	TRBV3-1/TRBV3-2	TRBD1	CASTRQGRYEQYF	TGTGCCAGCACGCGACAGGGGCGCTACGAGCAGTACTTC
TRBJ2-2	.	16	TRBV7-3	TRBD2	CASSLLGSGSTGELFF	TGTGCCAGCAGCTTACTGGGTAGCGGGTCCACCGGGGAGCTGTTTTTT
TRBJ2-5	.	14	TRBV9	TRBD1	CASSVGTGQETQYF	TGTGCCAGCAGCGTAGGGACAGGACAAGAGACCCAGTACTTC
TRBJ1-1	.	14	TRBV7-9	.	CASSQQGWNTEAFF	TGTGCCAGCAGCCAGCAGGGGTGGAACACTGAAGCTTTCTTT
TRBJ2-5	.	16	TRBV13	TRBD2	CASSLRLAGGQETQYF	TGTGCCAGCAGCTTAAGACTAGCGGGAGGGCAAGAGACCCAGTACTTC
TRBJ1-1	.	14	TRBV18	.	CASSPDDRYTEAFF	TGTGCCAGCTCACCAGACGACCGATACACTGAAGCTTTCTTT
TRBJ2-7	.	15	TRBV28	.	CASSLVGRGGGEQYF	TGTGCCAGCAGTTTAGTGGGCAGGGGGGGAGGCGAGCAGTACTTC
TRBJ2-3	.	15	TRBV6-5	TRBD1	CASTQDRLATDTQYF	TGTGCCAGCACCCAGGACAGGTTGGCGACAGATACGCAGTATTTT
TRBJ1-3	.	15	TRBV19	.	CASTAWGGSGNTIYF	TGTGCCAGTACCGCCTGGGGGGGATCTGGAAACACCATATATTTT
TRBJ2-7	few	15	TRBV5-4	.	CASSPRGGLSYEQYF	TGTGCCAGCAGCCCCCGTGGGGGTCTGTCCTACGAGCAGTACTTC
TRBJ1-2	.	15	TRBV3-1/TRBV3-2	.	CASSLDRNVGYGYTF	TGTGCCAGCAGCCTCGACAGAAACGTCGGCTATGGCTACACCTTC
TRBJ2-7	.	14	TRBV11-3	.	CASSSGPASIEQYF	TGTGCCAGCTCATCGGGGCCCGCGTCTATCGAGCAGTACTTC
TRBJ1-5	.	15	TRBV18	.	CASSPLGAPRQPQHF	TGTGCCAGCTCACCACTGGGGGCCCCGAGGCAGCCCCAGCATTTT
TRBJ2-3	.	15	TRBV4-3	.	CASSASAGNTDTQYF	TGCGCCAGCAGCGCCTCCGCCGGGAACACAGATACGCAGTATTTT
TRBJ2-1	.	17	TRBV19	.	CASSIGALGAGYNEQFF	TGTGCCAGTAGTATAGGGGCCCTTGGAGCGGGCTACAATGAGCAGTTCTTC